Sequencing of this T cell receptor beta chain was carried out in a study of CXCR3-negative and CXCR3-positive naive CD8 T cells. The TRB cDNA libraries were prepared by 5' RACE with UMI labels. One entry per CDR3 protein, without DNA, is what TCRdb gives after re-calling the 5' RACE reads. This repertoire comprises 20,000 to 25,000 distinct CDR3 sequences; its ten largest clones make up roughly 4%. The germline V gene has CDR1 MNHEY and CDR2 SVGAGI. The CDR3 length is 14 residues. The sequenced material came from naive CXCR3- CD8+ T cells from blood. Subset: CD45RO-CCR7+CD27+CD95- naive CD8+ T cells lacking CXCR3 (TNR3-). V is TRBV6-5 and J is TRBJ2-3; TCRdb names TRBD1, which stays unverified in the absence of DNA. This sequence was found in a human donor in good health. Some clones in this sample may be carry-over from other donors' samples. Here the CDR3 reads CASRGGLRTDTQYF.